This T cell receptor beta chain was captured by sequencing in a study of T cells in Graves' hyperthyroidism and ophthalmopathy. The CDR3 length is 13 residues. The V end was cut by 3 bases, the J end by 7 bases, with 10 bases between. The germline V gene encodes CDR1 LNHDA and CDR2 SQIVND (reference sequence). The CDR3 regions of TCR beta were amplified from RNA transcripts. The TCR CDR3 first-round RT-PCR relied on the HTBI primer set. TCRdb re-derived calls from the multiplex PCR reads in MiXCR, one entry per CDR3 protein. The sample lists some 770,000 distinct CDR3 sequences; less than 20% were seen once. Out of roughly 10 ml of fresh peripheral blood came the PBMCs. Whole-study findings and limits: Onset of ophthalmopathy came a median around 7.1 months after the model predicted it. Most expanded thyroid clonotypes above 0.001 recurred in blood.

As concerns this clonotype: What it binds is not known.

The chain recombines TRBV19 with TRBJ1-5; possibly TRBD1 for D (5 bases). Sequencing used blood. This TCR derives from a man in his late teens or twenties with Graves' hyperthyroidism. The CDR3 loop is CASSMGHGQPQHF. The DNA for the CDR3 is TGTGCCAGTAGTATGGGGCACGGGCAGCCCCAGCATTTT.